These 29 T cell receptor beta chains share one sample of origin, sequenced in a study of cytomegalovirus exposure and HLA in healthy donors. This PCR relied on a set of 60 Vbeta primers and 13 Jbeta primers. Method: immunoSEQ multiplex PCR; TCRdb's copy keeps in-frame clones and lacks some. The sample consists of some 56,000 clones, 80% of them appearing once. The sequenced sample was PBMCs. These receptors were obtained from a woman aged 40-49 years in good health and CMV-seronegative.

The J gene is TRBJ2-7, the V gene TRBV27, with TRBD2 identical over 8 bases. V lost 2 bases to trimming and J lost 6 bases; unmatched junction nucleotides: 6. The V gene's germline CDR1 is MNHEY and CDR2 SMNVEV (reference sequence). The CDR3 totals 14 residues. The CDR3 DNA reads as TGTGCCAGCAGTTTAGCCGGGAGGGCTGGCGAGCAGTACTTC. As protein: CASSLAGRAGEQYF.

The chain joins TRBV6-6 to TRBJ2-1; TRBD2 agrees at 13 bases. Germline-derived CDR1 and CDR2 are MNHNY and SVGAGI (reference sequence). The CDR3 is 12 residues long. After removal of 6 bases from V and 13 bases from J, the junction contained 3 bases not matched to a gene. CDR3 in amino acids: CASSRGLAGQFF. The CDR3, as DNA: TGTGCCAGCAGCCGGGGACTAGCGGGACAGTTCTTC.

The CDR3 is CASSFGSPTGELFF. The CDR3 coding sequence is TGTGCCAGCAGTTTTGGTAGCCCCACCGGGGAGCTGTTTTTT. The chain has TRBV28 and TRBJ2-2; D is undetermined. Germline CDR1 and CDR2: MDHEN and SYDVKM. This CDR3 is built from 14 residues. The germline V and J ends were trimmed by 3 bases and 4 bases, with 9 bases remaining between them.

The rearrangement joins TRBV29-1 to TRBJ2-1, with 9 bases fitting TRBD2. CDR1 SQVTM and CDR2 ANQGSEA come from the germline V gene. This CDR3 comprises 16 residues. J gave up 6 bases and V 5 bases, and 14 bases lay outside the gene matches. The chain's CDR3 is CSVFSSGGRARNEQFF. CDR3 nucleotide sequence: TGCAGCGTTTTTTCGAGCGGCGGGAGGGCCCGCAATGAGCAGTTCTTC.

V gene TRBV6-5 combines with J gene TRBJ2-3; a weak D match, TRBD2 (5 bases). Trimming cost V 3 bases and J 6 bases, with 16 bases left between them. CDR3 length equals 15 residues. Per the germline V gene, CDR1 is MNHEY and CDR2 is SVGAGI. DNA of the CDR3: TGTGCCAGCAGTTATCAAAGCGAGAGGGTGGATACGCAGTATTTT. Its protein product is CASSYQSERVDTQYF.

This clone was detected a few times. V and J are TRBV13 and TRBJ1-1, with TRBD1 as a possible D gene (5 bases). This CDR3 is built from 15 residues. V shed 5 bases and J shed 0 bases, with 13 bases lying between them. Germline V gene lookup returns CDR1 PRHDT and CDR2 FYEKMQ (reference sequence). This chain's CDR3 is CASSPSTAMNTEAFF. Written as DNA, the CDR3 is TGTGCCAGCAGCCCTTCGACAGCAATGAACACTGAAGCTTTCTTT.

The J gene is TRBJ2-7, the V gene TRBV29-1; TRBD2 matches at 8 bases. CDR3 length: 17 residues. CDR1 is SQVTM, CDR2 ANQGSEA, per germline. Trimming removed 6 bases from V and 1 base from J; junction bases left unmatched: 17. This CDR3 reads CSVLSPVWREASYEQYF. DNA of the CDR3: TGCAGCGTCCTATCCCCCGTCTGGCGGGAGGCTTCCTACGAGCAGTACTTC.

This chain links TRBV28 with TRBJ2-1; 16 nucleotides align to TRBD2. J was trimmed by 2 bases and V by 4 bases; bases with no gene match: 8. The CDR3 covers 19 residues. Germline V gives CDR1 MDHEN, CDR2 SYDVKM. The CDR3 nucleotides are TGTGCCAGCAGTTCTCCGGGACTAGCGGGAGGGCCGGCCTACAATGAGCAGTTCTTC. This gives the protein CASSSPGLAGGPAYNEQFF.

J is TRBJ2-3 and V is TRBV25-1, with 9 positions matching TRBD2. J lost 3 bases, V lost 3 bases, and 4 bases had no gene match. The germline V gene encodes CDR1 MGHDK and CDR2 SYGVNS. The CDR3 extends over 15 amino acids. The CDR3 sequence: CASSDSGSGTDTQYF. The CDR3 DNA sequence: TGTGCCAGCAGTGATAGCGGGAGTGGGACAGATACGCAGTATTTT.

V gene TRBV28 combines with J gene TRBJ2-1; 11 positions agree with TRBD2. This CDR3 comprises 15 residues. The ends lost 3 bases at V and 9 bases at J; junction bases unmatched: 7. Germline V gives CDR1 MDHEN, CDR2 SYDVKM. The CDR3 coding sequence is TGTGCCAGCAGTTTCCTTAGCGGGAGGGGCGGTGAGCAGTTCTTC. It translates to CASSFLSGRGGEQFF.

This clone was recorded a few times. The CDR3 DNA follows: TGTGCCAGCAGTGACTCGCGGGGCAGCACAGATACGCAGTATTTT. Protein sequence: CASSDSRGSTDTQYF. The chain employs TRBV6-4 and TRBJ2-3, with D possibly TRBD2 on 6 matching bases. Germline CDR1 is MRHNA and CDR2 is SNTAGT. V shed 0 bases and J shed 0 bases, with 7 bases lying between them. The CDR3 runs to 15 residues.

V is TRBV7-8 and J is TRBJ1-5; 7 bases map to TRBD1. In germline, CDR1 is SGHVS, CDR2 FQNEAQ. V was pared by 2 bases and J by 0 bases, with 1 base of the junction left unmatched. The CDR3 consists of 15 residues. The DNA for the CDR3 is TGTGCCAGCAGCTTACAGGGGGATAGCAATCAGCCCCAGCATTTT. Amino acid sequence: CASSLQGDSNQPQHF.

The chain employs TRBV4-1 and TRBJ2-3, with a tentative D call TRBD2 (6 bases). Trimming pared 2 bases from V and 4 bases from J, leaving 31 bases between. The CDR3 consists of 21 residues. Germline values: CDR1 MGHRA, CDR2 YSYEKL. The CDR3 reads CASSQKERPLWSRRGSDTQYF. For the CDR3, the DNA is TGCGCCAGCAGCCAAAAAGAGCGTCCCCTCTGGTCCCGGCGGGGATCAGATACGCAGTATTTT.

The gene calls are TRBV19 and TRBJ2-1; D is possibly TRBD2 (6 bases). Germline CDR1 is LNHDA and CDR2 is SQIVND (reference sequence). This CDR3 spans 12 amino acids. Trimming took off 6 bases at V and 8 bases at J, with 11 bases between the two ends. CDR3 coding DNA: TGTGCCAGTAGAGGACCGGGGGATGAGCAGTTCTTC. Protein: CASRGPGDEQFF.

The chain employs TRBV4-1 and TRBJ1-5; 8 positions match TRBD1. The trim removed 1 base at V and 7 bases at J, leaving 6 bases unmatched. The CDR3 totals 15 residues. The germline V gene has CDR1 MGHRA and CDR2 YSYEKL. The CDR3 reads CASSQGGQAVQPQHF. DNA of the CDR3: TGCGCCAGCAGCCAAGGGGGACAGGCGGTGCAGCCCCAGCATTTT.

The chain uses TRBV10-2 and TRBJ2-1, with D unresolved. Between the trimmed V and J ends, which lost 4 bases and 4 bases, there was a span of 2 bases. There are 11 residues in the CDR3. The germline V gene encodes CDR1 WSHSY and CDR2 SAAADI. CDR3 sequence: CASSAYNEQFF. The CDR3 DNA reads TGCGCCAGCAGTGCTTACAATGAGCAGTTCTTC.

The chain has TRBV27 and TRBJ2-1; 10 bases match TRBD2. The J segment lost 7 bases and the V segment lost 1 base, leaving 7 bases of the junction unmatched. The CDR3 is 16 residues long. From germline, CDR1 is MNHEY and CDR2 SMNVEV (reference sequence). CDR3 protein: CASSLFSSGSRNEQFF. The CDR3 coding sequence is TGTGCCAGCAGTTTATTTTCTAGCGGGAGTCGGAATGAGCAGTTCTTC.

This chain links TRBV28 with TRBJ1-2; D gene ambiguous. The CDR3 totals 13 residues. Germline V CDR1 and CDR2: MDHEN, SYDVKM. V was trimmed by 5 bases and J by 0 bases, leaving 7 bases between them. The CDR3 coding sequence is TGTGCCAGCAGTAGAGGTGCTAACTATGGCTACACCTTC. Residues: CASSRGANYGYTF.

V is TRBV7-9 and J is TRBJ2-7; 11 nucleotides line up with TRBD2. V dropped 4 bases and J dropped 1; count of bases not matched to a gene: 3. The CDR3 totals 15 residues. Germline loops: CDR1 SEHNR, CDR2 FQNEAQ (reference sequence). The CDR3 DNA reads TGTGCCAGCAGCTCCCTAGCGGGAGGATCCTACGAGCAGTACTTC. Its protein product is CASSSLAGGSYEQYF.

The chain recombines TRBV27 with TRBJ2-1; TRBD2 matches at 10 bases. J gave up 7 bases and V 4 bases, and 10 bases lay outside the gene matches. Germline V CDR1 and CDR2: MNHEY, SMNVEV (reference sequence). This CDR3 is built from 16 residues. CDR3 bases: TGTGCCAGCAGTTCGATCCTAGCGGGAGCGGGGAATGAGCAGTTCTTC. Its translation: CASSSILAGAGNEQFF.

The chain combines TRBV6-6 with TRBJ2-3; unclear D gene. Deletions cut 2 bases from V and 3 bases from J, with 6 bases between. The CDR3 extends over 13 amino acids. The germline gives CDR1 MNHNY, CDR2 SVGAGI (reference sequence). CDR3 protein: CASSYISTDTQYF. The CDR3 DNA reads TGTGCCAGCAGTTACATCAGTACAGATACGCAGTATTTT.

V is TRBV13 and J is TRBJ1-1, with 8 bases identical to TRBD1. CDR1 PRHDT and CDR2 FYEKMQ come from the germline V gene (reference sequence). The trim removed 0 bases at V and 8 bases at J, leaving 5 bases unmatched. This CDR3 is 14 amino acids long. CDR3 region: CASSLGTGALEAFF. CDR3 sequence (DNA): TGTGCCAGCAGCTTAGGGACAGGGGCTTTAGAAGCTTTCTTT.

The chain joins TRBV2 to TRBJ2-5, with 10 bases lining up with TRBD2. The end of the DNA fits TRBJ2-7 better, so the J call may be wrong. Germline values: CDR1 SNHLY, CDR2 FYNNEI. CDR3 length: 15 amino acids. The CDR3 bases are TGTGCCAGCAGTGAGGAGGGGACTAGCGTCTACGAGCAGTACTTC. Translated: CASSEEGTSVYEQYF.

V and J are TRBV6-4 and TRBJ2-3; 10 bases are a match to TRBD1. The CDR3 has 13 residues. The V gene's germline CDR1 is MRHNA and CDR2 SNTAGT. V lost 6 bases, J lost 3 bases, and 0 bases stayed unmatched. CDR3 sequence: CASRGQGTDTQYF. The CDR3 nucleotides are TGTGCCAGCAGGGGACAGGGGACAGATACGCAGTATTTT.

Details on this clone: Within the sample, other DNA sequences also encode this same CDR3. DNA of the CDR3: TGTGCCAGCTCACCAGGGAGGGATCAGCCCCAGCATTTT. This translates into CASSPGRDQPQHF. This chain joins TRBV18 and TRBJ1-5; no clear D. Germline assignment: CDR1 KGHSH and CDR2 LQKENI. With 2 bases removed from V and 5 bases from J, the gap between germline ends came to 7 bases. CDR3 length equals 13 residues.

The chain combines TRBV9 with TRBJ2-1, with 8 bases identical to TRBD2. Germline V gene lookup returns CDR1 SGDLS and CDR2 YYNGEE. This CDR3 comprises 15 residues. Unmatched junction bases numbered 8, after V lost 4 bases and J lost 5 bases. The CDR3 loop is CASSPSGLEDNEQFF. As DNA, the CDR3 is TGTGCCAGCAGCCCCTCGGGACTAGAGGACAATGAGCAGTTCTTC.

V gene TRBV5-1 combines with J gene TRBJ2-7, with TRBD2 matching 11 bases. V was clipped by 6 bases and J by 5 bases; unmatched bases: 7. Germline loops: CDR1 SGHRS, CDR2 YFSETQ. This CDR3 is 14 amino acids long. In DNA, the CDR3 is TGCGCCAGCAATAGCGGGAGGGCCGGAAACGAGCAGTACTTC. Translated: CASNSGRAGNEQYF. Full variable domain (outside the CDR3, taken from reference TRBV5-1 and TRBJ2-7): KAGVTQTPRYLIKTRGQQVTLSCSPISGHRSVSWYQQTPGQGLQFLFEYFSETQRNKGNFPGRFSGRQFSNSRSEMNVSTLELGDSALYLCASNSGRAGNEQYFGPGTRLTVT.

The chain uses TRBV5-4 and TRBJ2-5; 8 bases agree with TRBD2. The DNA end favors TRBJ2-7, so the J call may be wrong. The CDR3 runs 15 residues. Germline CDR1 is SGHNT and CDR2 is YYREEE (reference sequence). CDR3 nucleotides: TGTGCCAGCAGCTTCGCGGGAGGTAGTTCCTACGAGCAGTACTTC. Translation gives CASSFAGGSSYEQYF.

J is TRBJ1-4 and V is TRBV9; TRBD1 agrees at 9 bases. The CDR3 consists of 15 residues. CDR1 SGDLS and CDR2 YYNGEE come from the germline V gene. The V gene end was trimmed by 3 bases and the J gene end by 8 bases; junction bases not matched to a gene: 8. The CDR3 nucleotides are TGTGCCAGCAGCGCCCGGACAGGGGCGGAGGAAAAACTGTTTTTT. As protein: CASSARTGAEEKLFF. The full variable domain, rest sourced from reference TRBV9 and TRBJ1-4, is DSGVTQTPKHLITATGQRVTLRCSPRSGDLSVYWYQQSLDQGLQFLIQYYNGEERAKGNILERFSAQQFPDLHSELNLSSLELGDSALYFCASSARTGAEEKLFFGSGTQLSVL.